This TCR beta chain appears in the sequencing data of a study of cytomegalovirus exposure and HLA in healthy donors. Germline V gene data show CDR1 as SGHVS and CDR2 as FNYEAQ. Trimming at V came to 5 bases and at J to 2 bases, leaving 5 bases not matched to a gene. The CDR3 length is 15 residues. The study's findings and limits: As was reported, the classifier diagnosed cytomegalovirus status with high specificity and sensitivity.

With 60 Vbeta and 13 Jbeta primers, the PCR was carried out. Sequenced by immunoSEQ multiplex PCR; TCRdb stores in-frame clones only, minus some. Of around 67,000 clones listed, 85% to 90% were seen once; the top ten hold about 12%. Concerning this clone itself: The antigen remains unidentified.

Sequences were obtained from PBMCs. The V gene is TRBV7-6, the J gene TRBJ2-1; 8 bases match TRBD2. The source is a woman under 40 in good health and CMV-seropositive. CDR3 sequence: CASSLTSGAYNEQFF. DNA for the CDR3: TGTGCCAGCAGCCTAACTAGCGGAGCCTACAATGAGCAGTTCTTC.